This TCR beta chain was profiled in a study of blood T cells in healthy people across ages. PCR was performed a second time for 7 to 11 cycles using a sample-barcoded 5' primer and a J-beta primer mix. MiXCR, run by TCRdb on the 5' RACE reads, gives a single entry per CDR3 protein. The repertoire holds about 970,000 distinct CDR3 sequences, with roughly 51% as singletons. The V segment lost 7 bases and the J segment 4 bases; nucleotides outside the gene matches: 2. Germline CDR1 MNHEY, CDR2 SVGEGT. This CDR3 spans 14 amino acids. The sample comprised blood. The clonotype comes from a woman in her fifties or sixties in good health. This sequence joins TRBV6-2 or TRBV6-3 and TRBJ2-5; 14 bases agree with TRBD2. CDR3 DNA: TGTGCCAGCATCGGGACTAGCGGGAGAGAGACCCAGTACTTC. It encodes CASIGTSGRETQYF.